What follows are 11 T cell receptor beta chains derived from one specimen sequenced in a study of blood T cells in healthy people across ages. Alongside a J-beta primer mix, a sample-barcoded 5' primer served in a second PCR lasting about 7 to 12 cycles. TCRdb redid the calling of the 5' RACE reads with MiXCR, one entry per CDR3 protein. The table lists 1.5 million to 2 million distinct CDR3 sequences, around 50% of them singletons. The sequencing input was blood. The receptors shown here come from a woman between 40 and 55 years old in good health.

Comment on this clonotype: A single base separates this from a much larger clone, so it may be a read error. The chain couples TRBV29-1 to TRBJ2-3; 7 bases agree with TRBD1. This CDR3 has 13 amino acids. J lost 4 bases, V lost 7 bases, and 8 bases had no gene match. The V gene's germline CDR1 is SQVTM and CDR2 ANQGSEA. The CDR3 protein is CSARTGDADTQYF. The CDR3 coding sequence is TGCAGCGCCAGGACAGGAGACGCAGATACGCAGTATTTT.

The chain links TRBV5-1 to TRBJ2-3; TRBD2 might be the D (6 bases). Germline values: CDR1 SGHRS, CDR2 YFSETQ. Trimming left V 2 bases short and J 1 base short, with 11 bases between. There are 15 residues in the CDR3. CDR3 amino acids: CASSFNGGRTDTQYF. The DNA for the CDR3 is TGCGCCAGCAGCTTTAACGGGGGACGCACAGATACGCAGTATTTT. Full variable domain (missing parts from reference TRBV5-1 and TRBJ2-3): KAGVTQTPRYLIKTRGQQVTLSCSPISGHRSVSWYQQTPGQGLQFLFEYFSETQRNKGNFPGRFSGRQFSNSRSEMNVSTLELGDSALYLCASSFNGGRTDTQYFGPGTRLTVL.

A single count supports this clonotype. J is TRBJ2-3 and V is TRBV3-1, with D possibly TRBD1 on 6 matching bases. The germline V gene has CDR1 LGHDT and CDR2 YNNKEL (reference sequence). This CDR3 region has 17 residues. Trimming stripped 0 bases from V and 0 bases from J, with 13 bases between. The CDR3 region has the DNA TGTGCCAGCAGCCAAGATGGGGGCGGCACGAGCACAGATACGCAGTATTTT. Translation: CASSQDGGGTSTDTQYF.

The chain is built from TRBV5-1 and TRBJ2-3; no definite D call. Trimming removed 1 base at V and 5 bases at J, with 8 bases between. The CDR3 sequence is 13 residues long. Germline V gene data show CDR1 as SGHRS and CDR2 as YFSETQ. CDR3 residues: CASSLNIRDTQYF. The CDR3, as DNA: TGCGCCAGCAGCTTGAATATCAGAGATACGCAGTATTTT.

The chain has TRBV6-6 and TRBJ2-3, with 11 nucleotides matching TRBD2. Germline CDR1 is MNHNY and CDR2 is SVGAGI (reference sequence). V dropped 9 bases and J dropped 2; count of bases not matched to a gene: 7. The CDR3 totals 15 residues. The CDR3 region has the DNA TGTGCCAGGAGGGCTAGCGGGGGGCCCACAGATACGCAGTATTTT. Translated, it gives CARRASGGPTDTQYF.

The chain links TRBV9 to TRBJ2-5; tentative D call: TRBD2 (6 bases). CDR1 and CDR2 (germline): SGDLS, YYNGEE. CDR3 size: 15 residues. Deletions cut 0 bases from V and 4 bases from J, with 13 bases between. The CDR3 here is CASSVAGDSLETQYF. The CDR3 bases are TGTGCCAGCAGCGTAGCGGGGGATTCTCTAGAGACCCAGTACTTC. Full variable domain (remainder filled in from reference TRBV9 and TRBJ2-5): DSGVTQTPKHLITATGQRVTLRCSPRSGDLSVYWYQQSLDQGLQFLIQYYNGEERAKGNILERFSAQQFPDLHSELNLSSLELGDSALYFCASSVAGDSLETQYFGPGTRLLVL.

The chain couples TRBV6-6 to TRBJ2-5; no reliable D call. V was pared by 10 bases and J by 4 bases, with 10 bases between. CDR1 and CDR2 (germline): MNHNY, SVGAGI (reference sequence). The CDR3 extends over 11 amino acids. The CDR3 spells CATRAGETQYF. As DNA, the CDR3 is TGTGCCACCCGGGCCGGAGAGACCCAGTACTTC.

This clonotype has a count of ten or more. This rearrangement joins TRBV28 to TRBJ2-7; D might be TRBD2 (7 bases). V shed 6 bases and J shed 4 bases, with 19 bases lying between them. This CDR3 is built from 15 residues. Germline assignment: CDR1 MDHEN and CDR2 SYDVKM. The CDR3 DNA follows: TGTGCCAGCAGCTTAGGGAGGGGGACTTCATACGAGCAGTACTTC. Its translation: CASSLGRGTSYEQYF.

The J gene is TRBJ2-1, the V gene TRBV7-2, with TRBD2 identical over 15 bases. Trimming cost V 5 bases and J 9 bases; bases outside gene matches: 8. The CDR3 is 16 residues long. Germline values: CDR1 SGHTA, CDR2 FQGNSA. CDR3 sequence reads: CASSPRTSGGAVEQFF. CDR3 coding DNA: TGTGCCAGCAGCCCTAGGACTAGCGGGGGGGCTGTTGAGCAGTTCTTC.

The gene calls are TRBV18 and TRBJ1-1, with TRBD1 identical over 7 bases. The CDR3 has 14 residues. V lost 3 bases and J lost 3; bases outside the gene matches: 4. The germline gives CDR1 KGHSH, CDR2 LQKENI. The CDR3 here is CASSPGQTYTEAFF. The CDR3 DNA sequence: TGTGCCAGCTCACCGGGACAGACTTACACTGAAGCTTTCTTT.

The gene calls are TRBV4-2 and TRBJ1-6; 8 bases agree with TRBD1. Germline CDR1 is LGHNA and CDR2 is YNFKEQ. The V gene end was trimmed by 3 bases and the J gene end by 8 bases; junction bases not matched to a gene: 9. The CDR3 contains 16 residues. The chain's CDR3 is CASSQLFGQGDSPLHF. The CDR3 DNA sequence: TGTGCCAGCAGCCAGCTCTTTGGACAGGGCGATTCACCCCTCCACTTT.